Below are 23 T cell receptor beta chains sequenced from a single sample in a study of cytomegalovirus exposure and HLA in healthy donors. Researchers ran the PCR with 60 Vbeta and 13 Jbeta primers. Using immunoSEQ multiplex PCR, the repertoire was profiled, and TCRdb retains in-frame clones only, with some absent. The sample lists roughly 200,000 clones, less than 80% occurring once. Sequenced input: PBMCs. The receptors stem from a woman aged 30 to 39 in good health and CMV-seropositive.

This chain joins TRBV29-1 and TRBJ1-1, with TRBD1 as a possible D gene (5 bases). In germline, CDR1 is SQVTM, CDR2 ANQGSEA. Trimming cost V 5 bases and J 1 base, with 14 bases left between them. This CDR3 region has 14 residues. The CDR3 bases are TGCAGCGTTCCTTCGGGGGGTTCGAACACTGAAGCTTTCTTT. It encodes CSVPSGGSNTEAFF.

The chain is built from TRBV6-1 and TRBJ1-5; perhaps TRBD1 as D (6 bases). Trimming took 0 bases from V and 9 from J, leaving 12 bases between them. The CDR3 has 14 residues. Per the germline V gene, CDR1 is MNHNS and CDR2 is SASEGT. CDR3 nucleotides: TGTGCCAGCAGTGAAGCGGACAGCCAGACGCCCCAGCATTTT. Protein sequence: CASSEADSQTPQHF.

This clone was picked up a small number of times. The chain has TRBV14 and TRBJ2-1, with 8 nucleotides matching TRBD1. Losses at the gene ends were 4 bases for V and 4 bases for J; bases not matched to a gene: 6. Per germline, CDR1 SGHDN and CDR2 FVKESK. There are 15 residues in the CDR3. The CDR3 DNA reads as TGTGCCAGCAGCCTTTTGGACAGGGTGTACAATGAGCAGTTCTTC. Translation gives CASSLLDRVYNEQFF.

Written as DNA, the CDR3 is TGTGCCAGCAGCTTGGGGCCCGGGACTAGCGGGACGGTCACCGGGGAGCTGTTTTTT. Its protein product is CASSLGPGTSGTVTGELFF. The rearrangement joins TRBV5-8 to TRBJ2-2; 13 bases fit TRBD2. With V trimmed by 0 bases and J by 4 bases, 9 bases remained unmatched. The CDR3 is 19 residues long. The germline V gene encodes CDR1 SGHTS and CDR2 YDEGEE.

The chain has TRBV6-4 and TRBJ2-2; D possibly corresponds to TRBD1 (7 bases). Germline CDR1 and CDR2: MRHNA and SNTAGT. V gave up 2 bases and J gave up 6 bases, with 13 bases separating them. The CDR3 totals 15 residues. The CDR3 sequence is CASSDTAGGPGELFF. The CDR3 DNA is TGTGCCAGCAGTGACACCGCAGGGGGGCCCGGGGAGCTGTTTTTT.

V and J are TRBV5-4 and TRBJ2-5; D perhaps matches TRBD1 (5 bases). Looked up from germline, CDR1 is SGHNT and CDR2 is YYREEE (reference sequence). The germline V and J ends were trimmed by 5 bases and 3 bases, with 14 bases remaining between them. The CDR3 runs to 14 residues. The CDR3 DNA follows: TGTGCCAGCAGTGCAGGGTTGGGGAAAGAGACCCAGTACTTC. It translates to CASSAGLGKETQYF. Filled out from reference TRBV5-4 and TRBJ2-5, the complete variable domain reads ETGVTQSPTHLIKTRGQQVTLRCSSQSGHNTVSWYQQALGQGPQFIFQYYREEENGRGNFPPRFSGLQFPNYSSELNVNALELDDSALYLCASSAGLGKETQYFGPGTRLLVL.

The CDR3 region has the DNA TGTGCCAGCAGAGCGGCAACTAATGAAAAACTGTTTTTT. Translation gives CASRAATNEKLFF. This chain uses TRBV25-1 with TRBJ1-4; D remains unclear. V was clipped by 6 bases and J by 0 bases, with 5 bases between them. This CDR3 contains 13 residues. Per germline, CDR1 MGHDK and CDR2 SYGVNS. Supplemented by reference TRBV25-1 and TRBJ1-4, the full variable domain reads EADIYQTPRYLVIGTGKKITLECSQTMGHDKMYWYQQDPGMELHLIHYSYGVNSTEKGDLSSESTVSRIRTEHFPLTLESARPSHTSQYLCASRAATNEKLFFGSGTQLSVL.

CDR3 nucleotide sequence: TGTGCCAGCAGCCCCCTGGGGACAGGGGGTTCCTACGAGCAGTACTTC. Its translation: CASSPLGTGGSYEQYF. The chain joins TRBV5-6 to TRBJ2-7; 11 positions agree with TRBD1. This CDR3 region has 16 residues. CDR1 and CDR2 from the germline V gene are SGHDT and YYEEEE. Losses at the gene ends were 4 bases for V and 1 base for J; bases not matched to a gene: 7.

This clone was found a few times. The chain carries TRBV27 and TRBJ1-2; tentatively, D is TRBD1 (6 bases). CDR1 MNHEY and CDR2 SMNVEV come from the germline V gene (reference sequence). The CDR3 consists of 16 residues. V shed 6 bases and J shed 11 bases, with 28 bases lying between them. The CDR3 region has the DNA TGTGCCAGCAGATCTCCCGGCATCAGGGGACCGACGTGGTACACCTTC. This sequence encodes CASRSPGIRGPTWYTF.

The chain carries TRBV2 and TRBJ2-7; TRBD1 matches at 11 bases. V dropped 8 bases and J dropped 0; count of bases not matched to a gene: 9. Germline CDR1 reads SNHLY; CDR2 reads FYNNEI. The CDR3 length is 16 residues. This CDR3 reads CASRDRGIPSSYEQYF. The CDR3 region has the DNA TGTGCCAGCCGGGACAGGGGGATCCCTAGCTCCTACGAGCAGTACTTC.

The V and J genes are TRBV11-2 and TRBJ2-7; D call uncertain. The V end was cut by 4 bases, the J end by 11 bases, with 15 bases between. Per germline, CDR1 SGHAT and CDR2 FQNNGV. The CDR3 covers 12 residues. The CDR3 sequence: CASSSHPTFKYF. CDR3 bases: TGTGCCAGCAGCTCCCACCCTACGTTTAAGTACTTC.

This rearrangement joins TRBV28 to TRBJ1-2; 10 nucleotides match TRBD1. CDR3 size: 16 residues. Germline CDR1 MDHEN, CDR2 SYDVKM. Unmatched junction bases numbered 10, after V lost 8 bases and J lost 1 base. The CDR3 region has the DNA TGTGCCAGCGCTTTAGACAGGGGGCGCCGTAACTATGGCTACACCTTC. It is translated as CASALDRGRRNYGYTF.

This rearrangement joins TRBV6-5 to TRBJ1-2; 8 nucleotides agree with TRBD1. J was trimmed by 2 bases and V by 4 bases; bases with no gene match: 3. This CDR3 is 14 amino acids long. From germline, CDR1 is MNHEY and CDR2 SVGAGI. CDR3 sequence reads: CASSLTGENYGYTF. DNA of the CDR3: TGTGCCAGCAGTTTGACAGGGGAGAACTATGGCTACACCTTC.

The chain joins TRBV4-3 to TRBJ1-4; TRBD1 matches at 7 bases. Germline CDR1 LGHNA, CDR2 YSLEER. CDR3 length: 17 amino acids. The ends lost 0 bases at V and 3 bases at J; junction bases unmatched: 7. CDR3 region: CASSQDTPTGSNEKLFF. The CDR3 DNA is TGCGCCAGCAGCCAAGATACTCCGACAGGGTCTAATGAAAAACTGTTTTTT.

This sequence joins TRBV6-6 and TRBJ1-4; D gene uncertain. Between the trimmed V and J ends, which lost 4 bases and 7 bases, there was a span of 7 bases. The CDR3 runs to 12 residues. The germline gives CDR1 MNHNY, CDR2 SVGAGI (reference sequence). The CDR3 region is CASSSEGEKLFF. DNA of the CDR3: TGTGCCAGCAGTTCAGAGGGTGAAAAACTGTTTTTT.

This clone has only a few counts. The CDR3 DNA is TGTGCCAGCTCCTCGGGCGGGGGCACTGAAGCTTTCTTT. It specifies CASSSGGGTEAFF. The chain carries TRBV6-5 and TRBJ1-1; tentative D call: TRBD1 (5 bases). With 8 bases removed from V and 4 bases from J, the gap between germline ends came to 14 bases. From germline, CDR1 is MNHEY and CDR2 SVGAGI. This CDR3 contains 13 residues.

This chain links TRBV11-2 with TRBJ1-6, with 8 bases identical to TRBD1. The junction had 6 bases not matched to a gene; V was cut back by 5 bases and J by 6 bases. Germline V gene data show CDR1 as SGHAT and CDR2 as FQNNGV. The CDR3 is made up of 15 amino acids. The CDR3 DNA reads as TGTGCCAGCAGCCCCCGGACAGGGCCTAATTCACCCCTCCACTTT. This encodes CASSPRTGPNSPLHF.

This rearrangement joins TRBV4-2 to TRBJ2-5; D may be TRBD1 (7 bases). Germline CDR1 is LGHNA and CDR2 is YNFKEQ. V lost 0 bases and J lost 2, with 13 bases in between. The length of the CDR3 is 16 residues. The CDR3 nucleotides are TGTGCCAGCAGCCAAGACCAGGGGGGAGAGCAAGAGACCCAGTACTTC. Residues: CASSQDQGGEQETQYF.

This clone was seen just once. The chain couples TRBV9 to TRBJ2-7, with TRBD2 identical over 11 bases. Germline trimming cut 2 bases from V and 2 bases from J; bases unmatched to any gene: 12. CDR3 size: 18 residues. In germline, CDR1 is SGDLS, CDR2 YYNGEE. In DNA form, the CDR3 reads TGTGCCAGCAGCGTTCCGCAGCCTAGACTAGCGGGGACCTACGAGCAGTACTTC. The encoded protein is CASSVPQPRLAGTYEQYF. The full variable domain, its missing parts supplied by reference TRBV9 and TRBJ2-7, is DSGVTQTPKHLITATGQRVTLRCSPRSGDLSVYWYQQSLDQGLQFLIQYYNGEERAKGNILERFSAQQFPDLHSELNLSSLELGDSALYFCASSVPQPRLAGTYEQYFGPGTRLTVT.

The V gene is TRBV2, the J gene TRBJ1-2; D gene unclear. Germline-derived CDR1 and CDR2 are SNHLY and FYNNEI. The CDR3 totals 12 residues. V was pared by 6 bases and J by 7 bases, with 12 bases between. CDR3 loop: CASRRQAGGYTF. CDR3 bases: TGTGCCAGCAGACGACAAGCCGGTGGCTACACCTTC.

The chain carries TRBV4-3 and TRBJ2-3; 12 nucleotides align to TRBD2. The ends lost 4 bases at V and 6 bases at J; junction bases unmatched: 11. The CDR3 is 17 amino acids. Germline-derived CDR1 and CDR2 are LGHNA and YSLEER. CDR3 coding DNA: TGCGCCAGCAGCCTCAAAACCGGGACTAGCGGGTGGGATACGCAGTATTTT. This sequence encodes CASSLKTGTSGWDTQYF.

The rearrangement links TRBV2 to TRBJ2-5, with D maybe TRBD2 (5 bases). Germline V gives CDR1 SNHLY, CDR2 FYNNEI. The V and J ends lost 3 bases and 1 base respectively, with 12 bases between them. This CDR3 comprises 15 residues. The CDR3 DNA sequence: TGTGCCAGCAGTGAGCCAGCGGTGATCCAAGAGACCCAGTACTTC. This sequence encodes CASSEPAVIQETQYF. Filled out from reference TRBV2 and TRBJ2-5, the complete variable domain reads EPEVTQTPSHQVTQMGQEVILRCVPISNHLYFYWYRQILGQKVEFLVSFYNNEISEKSEIFDDQFSVERPDGSNFTLKIRSTKLEDSAMYFCASSEPAVIQETQYFGPGTRLLVL.

This chain joins TRBV7-6 and TRBJ2-1; tentatively, D is TRBD1 (6 bases). The V gene's germline CDR1 is SGHVS and CDR2 FNYEAQ. This CDR3 has 14 residues. V dropped 0 bases and J dropped 8 bases, with 11 bases sitting between them. This CDR3 is CASSLASAGDEQFF. The CDR3 bases are TGTGCCAGCAGCTTAGCCAGCGCAGGGGATGAGCAGTTCTTC.